Listed below are T cell receptor beta chains from one sample, sequenced in a study of blood T cell repertoires in COVID-19. Profiled with immunoSEQ multiplex PCR; TCRdb holds only in-frame clones, not every one. The table shows about 210,000 clones, with about 83% occurring only once. Specimen: PBMCs or T cells enriched from blood (not recorded which). The receptors shown here come from a woman between 25 and 40 years old who had been exposed to COVID-19. Each CDR3 is given with its conserved first and last residue. The D gene is left open where the match is weak. A row's size may be missing; if present it is once, few, many or a size class.

>NA|NA|TRBV6-5|TRBJ1-6|13
CASHASGDSPLHF
TGTGCCAGCCACGCTTCGGGGGATTCACCCCTCCACTTT
>NA|NA|TRBV23-1|TRBJ2-5|14
CASSRGVAQETQYF
TGCGCCAGCAGTCGGGGGGTTGCCCAAGAGACCCAGTACTTC
>NA|TRBD1|TRBV18|TRBJ2-7|16
CASSPSGAGGSFEQYF
TGTGCCAGCTCACCCTCGGGGGCAGGGGGCTCTTTCGAGCAGTACTTC
>once|TRBD1|TRBV27|TRBJ2-7|14
CASSYQQGGYEQYF
TGTGCCAGCAGCTATCAACAGGGGGGCTACGAGCAGTACTTC
>NA|TRBD1|TRBV6-2/TRBV6-3|TRBJ2-4|16
CASSYEQGLAKNIQYF
TGTGCCAGCAGTTACGAACAGGGGCTAGCCAAAAACATTCAGTACTTC
>NA|NA|TRBV7-9|TRBJ1-2|13
CASSGTGFYGYTF
TGTGCCAGCAGCGGAACGGGGTTTTATGGCTACACCTTC
>NA|TRBD1|TRBV6-5|TRBJ1-1|15
CASSYGQGYATEAFF
TGTGCCAGCAGTTACGGACAGGGTTACGCCACTGAAGCTTTCTTT
>NA|NA|TRBV27|TRBJ1-5|15
CASSSTGGIYQPQHF
TGTGCCAGCAGCTCCACGGGGGGAATTTATCAGCCCCAGCATTTT
>NA|TRBD1|TRBV10-3|TRBJ1-1|15
CAISEMQGENTEAFF
TGTGCCATCAGCGAGATGCAGGGGGAGAACACTGAAGCTTTCTTT
>NA|TRBD2|TRBV11-3|TRBJ2-7|15
CASSLGTSGIYEQYF
TGTGCCAGCAGCTTAGGGACTAGCGGGATCTACGAGCAGTACTTC
>NA|NA|TRBV5-6|TRBJ2-7|13
CASSPNKGGEQYF
TGTGCCAGCAGCCCCAATAAAGGGGGCGAGCAGTACTTC
>NA|TRBD1|TRBV30|TRBJ1-2|14
CAWDRGPTNYGYTF
TGTGCCTGGGACAGGGGTCCTACTAACTATGGCTACACCTTC
>once|NA|TRBV27|TRBJ2-5|14
CASSGQAARETQYF
TGTGCCAGCAGTGGCCAAGCGGCCAGAGAGACCCAGTACTTC
>NA|TRBD1|TRBV7-2|TRBJ2-1|15
CASSLDRDSYNEQFF
TGTGCCAGCAGCCTCGACAGGGACTCCTACAATGAGCAGTTCTTC
>NA|NA|TRBV10-1|TRBJ1-1|15
CASSESLGSNTEAFF
TGCGCCAGCAGTGAGTCGCTAGGCAGTAACACTGAAGCTTTCTTT
>once|TRBD1|TRBV6-5|TRBJ2-1|16
CASSYSNRGYNNEQFF
TGTGCCAGCAGTTACTCGAACAGGGGCTACAACAATGAGCAGTTCTTC
>NA|TRBD1|TRBV27|TRBJ1-5|20
CASSSGFRTGAIVGGQPQHF
TGTGCCAGCAGTTCAGGATTTAGGACAGGGGCGATAGTAGGGGGTCAGCCCCAGCATTTT
>NA|TRBD2|TRBV5-5|TRBJ2-7|17
CASSLSVGGVRPYEQYF
TGTGCCAGCAGCTTGTCGGTCGGGGGGGTGAGACCCTACGAGCAGTACTTC
>NA|TRBD2|TRBV11-2|TRBJ2-5|14
CASSPGGGGETQYF
TGTGCCAGCAGCCCAGGCGGGGGGGGAGAGACCCAGTACTTC
>NA|NA|TRBV10-3|TRBJ1-1|12
CAISGGPTEAFF
TGTGCCATCAGTGGGGGCCCCACTGAAGCTTTCTTT
>NA|TRBD1|TRBV7-6|TRBJ2-5|16
CASSLAWDRSWETQYF
TGTGCCAGCAGCTTAGCGTGGGACAGGTCCTGGGAGACCCAGTACTTC
>once|NA|TRBV2|TRBJ1-6|13
CASTDSLDSPLHF
TGTGCCAGCACAGATTCACTAGATTCACCCCTCCACTTT
>NA|NA|TRBV11-2|TRBJ2-2|18
CASSLVKFPGPNTGELFF
TGTGCCAGCAGCTTAGTAAAGTTTCCAGGCCCGAACACCGGGGAGCTGTTTTTT
>NA|NA|TRBV11-2|TRBJ1-1|13
CASSLERGAEAFF
TGTGCCAGCAGCTTAGAGCGCGGAGCTGAAGCTTTCTTT
>NA|NA|TRBV5-1|TRBJ1-2|14
CASSLDSPAGGYTF
TGCGCCAGCAGCTTGGATAGCCCGGCGGGTGGCTACACCTTC
>few|TRBD1|TRBV6-2/TRBV6-3|TRBJ1-1|13
CASSYPDRAAAFF
TGTGCCAGCAGTTACCCCGACAGGGCGGCCGCTTTCTTT
>NA|NA|TRBV7-2|TRBJ2-1|13
CASSKGGDNEQFF
TGTGCCAGCAGCAAGGGGGGGGACAATGAGCAGTTCTTC
>NA|NA|TRBV12-3/TRBV12-4|TRBJ1-1|12
CASSLATTVAFF
TGTGCCAGCAGTTTAGCGACAACCGTAGCTTTCTTT
>once|NA|TRBV5-3|TRBJ2-4|17
CARSLPRGSPIKNIQYF
TGTGCCAGAAGCTTGCCCAGGGGCTCCCCTATCAAGAACATTCAGTACTTC
>NA|NA|TRBV7-9|TRBJ2-5|13
CASSLSGLETQYF
TGTGCCAGCAGCTTATCAGGTTTGGAGACCCAGTACTTC
>few|TRBD1|TRBV12-3/TRBV12-4|TRBJ2-7|12
CASSWDSYEQYF
TGTGCCAGCAGTTGGGACAGCTACGAGCAGTACTTC
>NA|TRBD2|TRBV7-2|TRBJ2-3|15
CASSLSGTSADTQYF
TGTGCCAGCAGCTTGTCCGGGACTAGCGCAGATACGCAGTATTTT
>NA|TRBD1|TRBV2|TRBJ2-2|16
CASSYTGQGNTGELFF
TGTGCCAGCAGCTACACGGGACAGGGGAACACCGGGGAGCTGTTTTTT
>NA|NA|TRBV10-1|TRBJ2-7|15
CASSESGLGPYEQYF
TGCGCCAGCAGTGAGTCTGGTCTTGGGCCCTACGAGCAGTACTTC
>NA|TRBD1|TRBV9|TRBJ1-4|15
CASSLGQGIGEKLFF
TGTGCCAGCAGCCTAGGACAGGGGATCGGGGAAAAACTGTTTTTT
>NA|TRBD1|TRBV5-6|TRBJ2-2|14
CASSGRTGTGELFF
TGTGCCAGCAGCGGAAGGACAGGAACCGGGGAGCTGTTTTTT
>NA|TRBD1|TRBV7-9|TRBJ1-4|16
CASSLGTGGAEEKLFF
TGTGCCAGCAGCTTAGGAACAGGGGGGGCAGAGGAAAAACTGTTTTTT
>NA|NA|TRBV11-2|TRBJ1-1|15
CASSPGSNPGTEAFF
TGTGCCAGCAGCCCGGGGTCCAACCCTGGCACTGAAGCTTTCTTT
>NA|TRBD1|TRBV10-1|TRBJ1-1|15
CASSSRTGKNTEAFF
TGCGCCAGCAGTTCCCGGACAGGAAAAAACACTGAAGCTTTCTTT
>NA|TRBD1|TRBV2|TRBJ2-7|14
CASLRDRASRAQYF
TGTGCCAGCCTCCGGGACAGGGCGTCCCGTGCGCAGTACTTC
>NA|TRBD1|TRBV3-1/TRBV3-2|TRBJ1-6|16
CASSLKRPTGDSPLHF
TGTGCCAGCAGCCTCAAGAGGCCGACAGGGGACTCACCCCTCCACTTT
>few|NA|TRBV5-1|TRBJ2-6|15
CASSLDSSGANVLTF
TGCGCCAGCAGCTTGGACAGCTCTGGGGCCAACGTCCTGACTTTC
>NA|TRBD1|TRBV6-2/TRBV6-3|TRBJ2-3|15
CASSSQGARPDTQYF
TGTGCCAGCAGTTCCCAGGGGGCGCGGCCAGATACGCAGTATTTT